This T cell receptor beta chain is drawn from a study of shared clonotypes between healthy human individuals. In the original processing: Junction-only immunoSEQ sequences carried no quality scores, so filtering differed. Sequenced by immunoSEQ multiplex PCR; TCRdb stores in-frame clones only, minus some. V, J and clone size are taken as reported in that table, and D and trimming were inferred from the DNA itself. The sample carries fewer than 350,000 clones, roughly 84% recorded once. This CDR3 spans 11 amino acids. With 3 bases removed from V and 6 bases from J, the gap between germline ends came to 8 bases. Germline loops: CDR1 SQVTM, CDR2 ANQGSEA.

This sequence joins TRBV29-1 and TRBJ1-1; D unresolved. The sequence was collected from a man between 18 and 35 years old in good health. Source material: memory CD8+ T cells sorted from blood. Subset denoted: CD45RO+ cells pooled with CCR7-negative TemRA cells. Here the CDR3 reads CSVEGYSEAFF. The CDR3 DNA reads TGCAGCGTTGAGGGATACTCTGAAGCTTTCTTT.